Sequencing of this TCR beta chain was carried out in a study of blood T cell repertoires in COVID-19. TCRdb's table, derived via immunoSEQ multiplex PCR, lists solely in-frame clones and lacks some. The profile shows about 76,000 clones, roughly 85% of them singletons. Enrolled during active infection, Seattle patients were then followed longitudinally. The J segment lost 6 bases and the V segment lost 7 bases, leaving 9 bases of the junction unmatched. Germline CDR1 and CDR2: SNHLY and FYNNEI. The CDR3 length is 14 residues. This TCR was sampled from a man aged 55 to 70 with COVID-19, enrolled during active disease. Sequenced material: peripheral blood. The chain uses TRBV2 and TRBJ1-2, with 9 bases that match TRBD1. In DNA, the CDR3 is TGTGCCAGCACCCCTAGACAGGGGGGGGATGGCTACACCTTC. This gives the protein CASTPRQGGDGYTF.